This T cell receptor (beta chain) was retrieved from a study of blood T cell repertoires in COVID-19. Study details: Italy, Spain and the United States were the sources of the convalescent and acute COVID-19 samples.

Profiled with immunoSEQ multiplex PCR; TCRdb holds only in-frame clones, not every one. The sample has some 75,000 clones; around nine tenths are singletons. V shed 4 bases, J shed 3 bases, and the junction held 7 bases outside the gene matches. The CDR3 spans 17 residues. Germline-derived CDR1 and CDR2 are LNHDA and SQIVND (reference sequence). Specimen: peripheral blood. The TCR sequence derives from a man between 65 and 85 years old with active or convalescent COVID-19. This chain joins TRBV19 and TRBJ2-1, with 12 bases identical to TRBD2. CDR3 nucleotides: TGTGCCAGTAGTACCCCACTAGCGGGAGGAGGCTACAATGAGCAGTTCTTC. Its translation: CASSTPLAGGGYNEQFF.